Listed here are 8 T cell receptor beta chains from one sample, sequenced in a study of CD4 T cells in relation to SARS-CoV-2 and coronaviruses. The unexposed donors gave CD4+ T cells in about 2011-2018, prior to COVID-19. After nine to ten days of culture, CD4+ T cells were isolated. Their antigens are not known. Assay used: immunoSEQ multiplex PCR; TCRdb lists only in-frame clones, some missing. The sample records about 22,000 clones, less than 85% being singletons. The source material was CD4+ T cells from PBMCs, cultured in vitro. All receptors derive from a human donor in good health.

V usage is TRBV10-3 and J usage is TRBJ2-2; 7 bases map to TRBD1. The germline V gene has CDR1 ENHRY and CDR2 SYGVKD. V was clipped by 2 bases and J by 4 bases; unmatched bases: 4. The CDR3 consists of 15 residues. CDR3 sequence reads: CAISEGTVPTGELFF. Written as DNA, the CDR3 is TGTGCCATCAGTGAGGGGACAGTCCCCACCGGGGAGCTGTTTTTT.

This chain links TRBV10-3 with TRBJ2-3; D remains ambiguous. The CDR3 runs to 16 residues. Germline CDR1 is ENHRY and CDR2 is SYGVKD. The germline V and J ends were trimmed by 4 bases and 0 bases, with 14 bases remaining between them. DNA for the CDR3: TGTGCCATCAGTGGAATCGAAGATGCTAGCACAGATACGCAGTATTTT. Amino acids: CAISGIEDASTDTQYF.

This clone was recorded only once. This chain connects TRBV15 to TRBJ1-5; D ambiguous. Germline CDR1 is LNHNV and CDR2 is YYDKDF (reference sequence). The CDR3 is 16 residues long. V was shortened by 4 bases and J by 3 bases, with 16 bases between the two germline ends. CDR3: CATSIPTSGINQPQHF. The CDR3 region has the DNA TGTGCCACCAGCATCCCCACGTCCGGAATCAATCAGCCCCAGCATTTT.

The J gene is TRBJ1-6, the V gene TRBV10-1; D is unclear. V was cut by 5 bases and J by 8 bases, with 13 bases left in between. Germline V gene data show CDR1 as WNHNN and CDR2 as SYGVQD (reference sequence). This CDR3 comprises 14 residues. CDR3 coding DNA: TGCGCCAGCAGTCTGGGATCTGTTGATTCACCCCTCCACTTT. It specifies CASSLGSVDSPLHF.

J is TRBJ2-3 and V is TRBV3-1 (or the pseudogene TRBV3-2); the D gene is possibly TRBD2 (5 bases). Germline lookup yields CDR1 LGHDT and CDR2 YNNKEL (reference sequence). The CDR3 runs 14 residues. V was clipped by 1 base and J by 3 bases, with 8 bases between them. The CDR3 here is CASSQVLATDTQYF. The CDR3 bases are TGTGCCAGCAGCCAAGTATTAGCGACAGATACGCAGTATTTT.

This rearrangement joins TRBV4-1 to TRBJ2-5; 7 nucleotides line up with TRBD1. With V trimmed by 2 bases and J by 5 bases, 8 bases remained unmatched. CDR3 length: 15 residues. Germline CDR1 MGHRA, CDR2 YSYEKL. In DNA form, the CDR3 reads TGCGCCAGCAGCCAACCTGACAGGGATAGGGAGACCCAGTACTTC. Translation: CASSQPDRDRETQYF.

The chain recombines TRBV24-1 with TRBJ2-6; a possible D gene is TRBD2 (6 bases). Germline CDR1 KGHDR, CDR2 SFDVKD. V lost 4 bases and J 0 bases, leaving 9 bases between the germline ends. The CDR3 loop spans 16 amino acids. The CDR3 DNA reads TGTGCCACCAGTGACGCGGGATACTCTGGGGCCAACGTCCTGACTTTC. Its translation: CATSDAGYSGANVLTF.

The rearrangement joins TRBV24-1 to TRBJ2-1; D is undetermined. The CDR3 is made up of 11 amino acids. V lost 4 bases and J 6 bases, leaving 3 bases between the germline ends. Per germline, CDR1 KGHDR and CDR2 SFDVKD. The CDR3 sequence is CATSEVNEQFF. The CDR3 coding sequence is TGTGCCACCAGTGAGGTCAATGAGCAGTTCTTC.